This T cell receptor beta chain comes out of a study of shared clonotypes between healthy human individuals. Study as a whole: Each donor had three CD4 naive, three CD4 memory, two CD8 naive and one CD8 memory plate.

A remark on this clone: Its cognate antigen is unknown.

Deep-level settings were used for running the assay. Some 28,000 T cell genomes (approximately 0.2 ug DNA) went into each sorted-subset replicate. Sequencing was performed with immunoSEQ multiplex PCR; in TCRdb, only in-frame clones are kept and a portion is missing. Of roughly 1,500,000 clones in the sample, less than 99% were seen once. Study outcomes and limitations: All-four-donor shared clonotypes had higher generation probabilities than non-shared clonotypes did.

The CDR3 is made up of 14 amino acids. Germline assignment: CDR1 MGHDK and CDR2 SYGVNS. Trimming pared 4 bases from V and 6 bases from J, leaving 12 bases between. This chain uses TRBV25-1 with TRBJ2-2; D may match TRBD1 or TRBD2 (5 bases each). The clonotype comes from a man aged 25-40 years in good health. The specimen was naive CD4+ T cells sorted from blood. Subset described: CD45RA+ positively selected. The CDR3 spells CASSARLGAGELFF. The CDR3 DNA is TGTGCCAGCAGTGCCCGATTGGGGGCCGGGGAGCTGTTTTTT.